This T cell receptor beta chain was sequenced in a study of blood T cell repertoires in COVID-19. Whole-study context: Samples of COVID-19 (acute and convalescent) were obtained from the United States, Italy and Spain. Nucleic acid was either cDNA or gDNA, and it came from T cells, B-cell-depleted T cells, or PBMCs.

The CDR3 loop spans 14 amino acids. J gave up 3 bases and V 11 bases, and 9 bases lay outside the gene matches. Germline V gene lookup returns CDR1 MNHEY and CDR2 SMNVEV (reference sequence). In the original analysis: Counts of nucleated cells, estimated from reference gene primer amplification, were obtained. Sequencing used immunoSEQ multiplex PCR; TCRdb keeps in-frame clones, though not all of them. V, J and clone size are taken as reported in that table, and D and trimming were inferred from the DNA itself. The sample includes approximately 360,000 clones, around 90% seen only once; the top ten take 0.95% to 1.5%.

The chain uses TRBV27 and TRBJ2-7; 11 bases line up with TRBD2. This TCR derives from a man between 35 and 55 years old with acute or convalescent COVID-19. Sequenced sample: peripheral blood. The CDR3 DNA reads TGTGCCTCCCTCCCCGGGACTAGCGGCTACGAGCAGTACTTC. It yields the protein CASLPGTSGYEQYF.